This T cell receptor beta chain appears in the sequencing data of a study of shared clonotypes between healthy human individuals. V shed 4 bases and J shed 0 bases, with 10 bases lying between them. Looked up from germline, CDR1 is SGHRS and CDR2 is YFSETQ. This CDR3 spans 14 amino acids. This clone was recorded once. Produced via immunoSEQ multiplex PCR; TCRdb's table is partial and in-frame only. Of hundreds of thousands of clones listed, less than 96% are singletons. This sequence originates from a woman aged 25-40 years in good health. The source material was naive CD4+ T cells sorted from blood. Subset in this sample: CD45RA+ positively selected. The chain is built from TRBV5-1 and TRBJ1-1, with D perhaps matching TRBD1 (5 bases). CDR3 DNA sequence: TGCGCCAGCAGCGCAGGGTTGGTGAACACTGAAGCTTTCTTT. The encoded protein is CASSAGLVNTEAFF.